This paragraph covers one TCR beta chain sequence. The data belong to a study of blood T cell repertoires in COVID-19. Study summary: Samples of COVID-19 (acute and convalescent) were obtained from the United States, Italy and Spain. Nucleic acid was either cDNA or gDNA, and it came from T cells, B-cell-depleted T cells, or PBMCs.

Trimming cost V 6 bases and J 5 bases, with 9 bases left between them. The CDR3 totals 12 residues. Authors' processing steps: The assay estimated nucleated cells by amplifying reference gene primers. The protocol was immunoSEQ multiplex PCR, while the TCRdb copy is restricted to in-frame clones and leaves out a portion. D and trimming come from the DNA, and the V and J calls and clone size come from that table. The sample consists of under 250,000 clones, 84% of them appearing once. The material sequenced was peripheral blood. J is TRBJ2-3 and V is TRBV12-3 or TRBV12-4; no clear D. This receptor was taken from a man aged 50 or older with active or convalescent COVID-19. The CDR3 DNA is TGTGCCAGCAGACCTGAGGTAGATACGCAGTATTTT. Translation: CASRPEVDTQYF.